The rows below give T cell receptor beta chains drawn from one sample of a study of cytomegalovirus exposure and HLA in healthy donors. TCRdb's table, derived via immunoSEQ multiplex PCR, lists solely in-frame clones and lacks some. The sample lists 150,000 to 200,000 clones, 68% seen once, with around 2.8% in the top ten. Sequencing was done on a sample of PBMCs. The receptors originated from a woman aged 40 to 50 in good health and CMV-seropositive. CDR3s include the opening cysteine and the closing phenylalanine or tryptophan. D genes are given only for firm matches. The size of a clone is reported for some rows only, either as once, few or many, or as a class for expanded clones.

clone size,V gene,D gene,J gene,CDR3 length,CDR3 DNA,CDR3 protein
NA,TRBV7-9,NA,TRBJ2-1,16,TGTGCCAGCAGCTCAGGAGCAGGGGATGAGACGGGTGGGCAGTTCTTC,CASSSGAGDETGGQFF
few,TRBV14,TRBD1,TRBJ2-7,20,TGTGCCAGCAGAATCTGGGTATCGACAGGGAAGAATTCAACAGGCTACGAGCAGTACTTC,CASRIWVSTGKNSTGYEQYF
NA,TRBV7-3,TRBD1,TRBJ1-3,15,TGTGCCAGCAGCCCTACAGGGGAGGCCGGAAACACCATATATTTT,CASSPTGEAGNTIYF
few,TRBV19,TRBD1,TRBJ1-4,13,TGTGCCAGTAGTCTCCAGGGGGGTGAAAAACTGTTTTTT,CASSLQGGEKLFF
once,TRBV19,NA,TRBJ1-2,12,TGTGCCAGTAGTATAGCTGGGCCTGGCTACACCTTC,CASSIAGPGYTF
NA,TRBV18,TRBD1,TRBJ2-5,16,TGTGCCAGCTCACAACTCCCGGGACAGGGGGAAGAGACCCAGTACTTC,CASSQLPGQGEETQYF
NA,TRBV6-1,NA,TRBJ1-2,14,TGTGCCAGCAGTGAATCGGAGGCAGACTATGGCTACACCTTC,CASSESEADYGYTF
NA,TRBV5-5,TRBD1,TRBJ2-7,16,TGTGCCAGCAGCCCGCGGGGGACAGGGATCTCCTACGAGCAGTACTTC,CASSPRGTGISYEQYF
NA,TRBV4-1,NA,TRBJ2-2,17,TGCGCCAGCAGCCAGATATTAGGGGTTACGAACACCGGGGAGCTGTTTTTT,CASSQILGVTNTGELFF
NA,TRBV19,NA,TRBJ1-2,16,TGTGCCAGTAGTACACAGACAGGTTATGGGGTATATGGCTACACCTTC,CASSTQTGYGVYGYTF
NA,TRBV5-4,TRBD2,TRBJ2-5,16,TGTGCCAGCAGCTTACGACTAGCGGGGGGGCAAGAGACCCAGTACTTC,CASSLRLAGGQETQYF
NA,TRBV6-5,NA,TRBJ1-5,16,TGTGCCAGCAGTTATGGGCAGGGTGAACTCAATCAGCCCCAGCATTTT,CASSYGQGELNQPQHF
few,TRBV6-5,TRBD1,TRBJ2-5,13,TGTGCCAACTCGGCAGGGGGTGAAGAGACCCAGTACTTC,CANSAGGEETQYF
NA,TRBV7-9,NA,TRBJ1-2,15,TGTGCCAGCAGCTTACTAGCCGGGACAAAGGATGGCTACACCTTC,CASSLLAGTKDGYTF
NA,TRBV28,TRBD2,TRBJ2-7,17,TGTGCCAGCAGTCCACGCGGGACTAGCGGGAGGGCCTCCGAGCAGTACTTC,CASSPRGTSGRASEQYF
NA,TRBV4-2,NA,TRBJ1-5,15,TGTGCCAGCAGCCAAGAGCTTTCACTCAATCAGCCCCAGCATTTT,CASSQELSLNQPQHF
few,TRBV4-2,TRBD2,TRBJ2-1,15,TGTGCCAGCAGCACCACTAGCGGGAGGGCCCATGAGCAGTTCTTC,CASSTTSGRAHEQFF
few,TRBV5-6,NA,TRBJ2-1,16,TGTGCCAGCAGCCAGCGCAGACGGCAACCCTACAATGAGCAGTTCTTC,CASSQRRRQPYNEQFF
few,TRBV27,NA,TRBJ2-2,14,TGTGCCAGCAGTTTGGAGGTGTACACCGGGGAGCTGTTTTTT,CASSLEVYTGELFF
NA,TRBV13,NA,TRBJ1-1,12,TGTGCCAGCAGCTTAGGGGGGCCTGAAGCTTTCTTT,CASSLGGPEAFF
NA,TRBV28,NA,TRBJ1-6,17,TGTGCCAGCAGTCCCCCCCTAATTAGCTCCTATAATTCACCCCTCCACTTT,CASSPPLISSYNSPLHF
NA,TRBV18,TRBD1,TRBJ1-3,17,TGTGCCAGCTCACCCCCGGGACAGGGTTCAACTGGAAACACCATATATTTT,CASSPPGQGSTGNTIYF
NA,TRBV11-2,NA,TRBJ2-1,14,TGTGCCAGCAGTCCCGGACTCACTTACAATGAGCAGTTCTTC,CASSPGLTYNEQFF
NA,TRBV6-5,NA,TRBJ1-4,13,TGTGCCAGCAGACAAGACAACAATGAAAAACTGTTTTTT,CASRQDNNEKLFF